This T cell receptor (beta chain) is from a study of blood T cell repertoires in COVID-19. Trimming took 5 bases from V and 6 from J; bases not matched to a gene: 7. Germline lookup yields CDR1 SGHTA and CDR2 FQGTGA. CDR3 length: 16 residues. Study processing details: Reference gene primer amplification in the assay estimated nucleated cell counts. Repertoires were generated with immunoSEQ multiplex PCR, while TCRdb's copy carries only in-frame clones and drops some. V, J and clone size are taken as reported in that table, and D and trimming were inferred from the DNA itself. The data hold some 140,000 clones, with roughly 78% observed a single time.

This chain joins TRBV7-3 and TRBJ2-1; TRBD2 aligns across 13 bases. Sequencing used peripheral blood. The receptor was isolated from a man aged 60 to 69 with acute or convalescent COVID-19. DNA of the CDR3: TGTGCCAGCAGCCAAACACTAGCGGGAGGGGGCAATGAGCAGTTCTTC. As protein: CASSQTLAGGGNEQFF.